This T cell receptor (beta chain) was recorded in a study of blood T cell repertoires in COVID-19. Looking at the study overall: Acute and convalescent COVID-19 samples came from the United States, Italy and Spain. PBMCs, B-cell-depleted T cells, or T cells were the source of the cDNA or gDNA that made up the material.

Original handling: Reference gene primers were amplified, and this amplification served to estimate nucleated cell counts. Produced via immunoSEQ multiplex PCR; TCRdb's table is partial and in-frame only. The DNA was the basis for D and trimming; V, J and clone size are from that table. Among a few hundred thousand clones listed, around 90% were seen once. The sequence came from a woman aged 70-85 years with COVID-19, enrolled during active disease. The sequencing input was peripheral blood.

The CDR3 region has the DNA TGTGCCACCAGTGATCGGACAGGGCCCAATCAGCCCCAGCATTTT. The encoded protein is CATSDRTGPNQPQHF. This chain joins TRBV24-1 and TRBJ1-5, with 8 bases that match TRBD1. The CDR3 consists of 15 residues. Germline lookup yields CDR1 KGHDR and CDR2 SFDVKD. With 3 bases clipped from V and 3 bases from J, the junction kept 3 bases outside the gene matches.